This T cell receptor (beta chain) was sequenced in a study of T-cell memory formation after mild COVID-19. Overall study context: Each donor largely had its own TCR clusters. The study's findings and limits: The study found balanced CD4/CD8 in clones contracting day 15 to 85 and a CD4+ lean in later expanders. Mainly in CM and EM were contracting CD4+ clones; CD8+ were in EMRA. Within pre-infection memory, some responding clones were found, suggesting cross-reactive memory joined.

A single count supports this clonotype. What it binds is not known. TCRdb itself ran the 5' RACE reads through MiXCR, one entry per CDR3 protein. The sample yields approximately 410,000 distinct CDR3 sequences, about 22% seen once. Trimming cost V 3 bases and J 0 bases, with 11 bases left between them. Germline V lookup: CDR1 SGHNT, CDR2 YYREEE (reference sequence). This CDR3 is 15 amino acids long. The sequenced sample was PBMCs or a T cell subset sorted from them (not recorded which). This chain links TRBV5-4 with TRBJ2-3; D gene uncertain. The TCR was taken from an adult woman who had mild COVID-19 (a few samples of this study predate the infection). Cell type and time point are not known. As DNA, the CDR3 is TGTGCCAGCAGCTCAAACTATAGGAGCACAGATACGCAGTATTTT. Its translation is CASSSNYRSTDTQYF.